This T cell receptor beta chain comes out of a study of cytomegalovirus exposure and HLA in healthy donors. The V end was cut by 10 bases, the J end by 0 bases, with 15 bases between. The CDR3 consists of 14 residues. CDR1 is MRHNA, CDR2 SNTAGT, per germline. Regarding the study as a whole: Across donors, most TCRs were seen rarely, yet some public ones were widespread.

About this clone: Its specificity is unknown.

Sequencing used immunoSEQ multiplex PCR; TCRdb keeps in-frame clones, though not all of them. The data contain 130,000 to 150,000 clones, 89% of them singletons. The V and J genes are TRBV6-4 and TRBJ1-1, with a possible D match to TRBD1 (6 bases). This sequence was found in a woman aged 18-30 years in good health and CMV-seropositive. Sequenced sample: PBMCs. The DNA for the CDR3 is TGTGCCACCCGATTGGACAGCCTGAACACTGAAGCTTTCTTT. This codes for CATRLDSLNTEAFF.